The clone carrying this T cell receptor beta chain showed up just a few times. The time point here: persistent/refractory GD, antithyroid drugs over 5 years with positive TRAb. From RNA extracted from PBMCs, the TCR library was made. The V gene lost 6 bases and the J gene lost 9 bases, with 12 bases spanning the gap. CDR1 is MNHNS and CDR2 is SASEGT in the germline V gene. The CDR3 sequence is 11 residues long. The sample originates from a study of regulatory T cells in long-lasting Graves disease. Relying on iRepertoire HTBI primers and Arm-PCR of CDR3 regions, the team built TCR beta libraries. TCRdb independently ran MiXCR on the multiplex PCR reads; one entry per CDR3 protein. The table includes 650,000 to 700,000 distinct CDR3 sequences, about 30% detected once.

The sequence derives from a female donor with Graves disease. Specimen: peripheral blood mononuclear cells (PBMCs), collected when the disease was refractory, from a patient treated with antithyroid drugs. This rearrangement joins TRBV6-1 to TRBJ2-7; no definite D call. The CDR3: CASSPMTWQYF. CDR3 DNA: TGTGCCAGCAGCCCCATGACATGGCAGTACTTC.